A selection of T cell receptor beta chains follows, all from one sample in a study of long-term antiretroviral therapy in people with HIV. Generated by immunoSEQ multiplex PCR, the TCRdb table keeps only in-frame clones and is missing some. The sample contains 30,000 to 40,000 clones, 82% of which appear only once. The specimen comprised unsorted PBMCs, sampled 0.3 years after starting antiretroviral therapy. These receptors originate from a man aged 18 to 29 with HIV. Both conserved end residues are part of each CDR3. Fields, in order: D gene, clone size, V gene, J gene, CDR3 DNA, CDR3 protein. A D gene is named only where the DNA matches it firmly. Only some rows state a clone size, as once, few, many or a class for expanded clones.

D: NA; size: NA; V: TRBV7-2; J: TRBJ2-3; DNA: TGTGCCAGCAGCCTAGCCGGAGTTGGGACAGATACGCAGTATTTT; CDR3: CASSLAGVGTDTQYF
D: TRBD1; size: NA; V: TRBV5-1; J: TRBJ2-3; DNA: TGCGCCAGCAGGGCCGGGGACAGTTCGGGGGATACGCAGTATTTT; CDR3: CASRAGDSSGDTQYF
D: NA; size: NA; V: TRBV7-9; J: TRBJ1-1; DNA: TGTGCCAGCAGCTCCAGGCGGACTGAAGCTTTCTTT; CDR3: CASSSRRTEAFF
D: TRBD1; size: NA; V: TRBV2; J: TRBJ2-1; DNA: TGTGCCAGCAGGAGAGAGGGACAGGGGGCAAGGGAGCAGTTCTTC; CDR3: CASRREGQGAREQFF
D: NA; size: NA; V: TRBV5-4; J: TRBJ2-7; DNA: TGTGCCAGCAGCTCCCCGCTAACCGTAAACTACGAGCAGTACTTC; CDR3: CASSSPLTVNYEQYF
D: NA; size: NA; V: TRBV27; J: TRBJ2-4; DNA: TGTGCCAGCAGTTTAGCAGTGCCAGGGATTCAGTACTTC; CDR3: CASSLAVPGIQYF
D: NA; size: NA; V: TRBV27; J: TRBJ1-6; DNA: TGTGCCAGCAGTTTCCGCAGGGGTAATTCACCCCTCCACTTT; CDR3: CASSFRRGNSPLHF
D: TRBD2; size: NA; V: TRBV6-4; J: TRBJ2-3; DNA: TGTGCCAGCAGTGACCAAGGGCTAGCGGGGGCAGATACGCAGTATTTT; CDR3: CASSDQGLAGADTQYF
D: NA; size: NA; V: TRBV10-3; J: TRBJ2-7; DNA: TGTGCCATCAGTGAGAGTCGCTACGAGCAGTACTTC; CDR3: CAISESRYEQYF
D: NA; size: NA; V: TRBV7-2; J: TRBJ2-7; DNA: TGTGCCAGCAGCTGGGGCCTGGGTGGCCTGGCGGGGATCGAGCAGTACTTC; CDR3: CASSWGLGGLAGIEQYF
D: TRBD2; size: once; V: TRBV4-3; J: TRBJ2-5; DNA: TGCGCCAGCAGCCAAGAACGAGCGGGAGTCCAAGAGACCCAGTACTTC; CDR3: CASSQERAGVQETQYF
D: NA; size: NA; V: TRBV28; J: TRBJ1-3; DNA: TGTGCCAGCAGTAATTATAACACCATATATTTT; CDR3: CASSNYNTIYF
D: TRBD2; size: NA; V: TRBV6-1; J: TRBJ2-2; DNA: TGTGCCAGCAGTGACCTAGCGGGGATGAACACCGGGGAGCTGTTTTTT; CDR3: CASSDLAGMNTGELFF
D: NA; size: NA; V: TRBV15; J: TRBJ1-2; DNA: TGTGCCACCAGCAGAGAGAATCCGGGGGGCGACGGCTATGGCTACACCTTC; CDR3: CATSRENPGGDGYGYTF
D: NA; size: NA; V: TRBV4-1; J: TRBJ1-5; DNA: TGCGCCAGCAGCCAAGGCACACAGACAAATCAGCCCCAGCATTTT; CDR3: CASSQGTQTNQPQHF
D: TRBD1; size: NA; V: TRBV5-5; J: TRBJ2-5; DNA: TGTGCCAGCAGCGCGACAGGGAAGTCGGGGGAGACCCAGTACTTC; CDR3: CASSATGKSGETQYF
D: TRBD2; size: few; V: TRBV7-9; J: TRBJ2-7; DNA: TGTGCCAGCAGCTTACTAGCGGGAGCCTACGAGCAGTACTTC; CDR3: CASSLLAGAYEQYF